This T cell receptor (beta chain) was captured by sequencing in a study of T cell responses to AZD1222 COVID-19 vaccine. The CDR3 is made up of 16 amino acids. The ends were cut back, 0 bases at V and 8 bases at J, with 14 bases in the middle. In germline, CDR1 is LGHNA, CDR2 YNFKEQ. Sequencing was performed with immunoSEQ multiplex PCR; in TCRdb, only in-frame clones are kept and a portion is missing. There are over 150,000 clones in the sample; approximately 92% occur only once, and over 1.5% lies in the top ten. This clonotype originated in an adult in good health. Sequences were derived from peripheral blood, sampled on day 0 of AZD1222 vaccination. The chain couples TRBV4-2 to TRBJ1-6, with D tentatively TRBD1 (6 bases). CDR3 in amino acids: CASSQEQGEADSPLHF. The CDR3 DNA reads as TGTGCCAGCAGCCAAGAACAGGGAGAAGCGGATTCACCCCTCCACTTT.